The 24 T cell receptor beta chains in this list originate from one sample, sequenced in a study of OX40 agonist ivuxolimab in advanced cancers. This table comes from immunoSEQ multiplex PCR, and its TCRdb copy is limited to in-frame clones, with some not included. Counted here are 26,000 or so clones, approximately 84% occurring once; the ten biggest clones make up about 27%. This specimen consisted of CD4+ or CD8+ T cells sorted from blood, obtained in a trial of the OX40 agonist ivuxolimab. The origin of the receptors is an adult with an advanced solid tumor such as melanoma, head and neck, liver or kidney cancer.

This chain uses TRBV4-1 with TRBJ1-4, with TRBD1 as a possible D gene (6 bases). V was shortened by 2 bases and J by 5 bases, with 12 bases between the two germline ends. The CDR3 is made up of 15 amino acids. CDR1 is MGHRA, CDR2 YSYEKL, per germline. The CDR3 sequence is CASSQSSTGNEKLFF. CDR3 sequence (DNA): TGCGCCAGCAGCCAATCCTCGACAGGAAATGAAAAACTGTTTTTT.

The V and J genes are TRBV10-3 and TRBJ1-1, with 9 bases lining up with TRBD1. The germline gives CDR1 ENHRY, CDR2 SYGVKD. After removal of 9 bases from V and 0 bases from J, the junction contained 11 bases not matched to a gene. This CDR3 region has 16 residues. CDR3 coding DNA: TGTGCCATTCGGCCGGGACAGGGTGGCATGAACACTGAAGCTTTCTTT. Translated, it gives CAIRPGQGGMNTEAFF.

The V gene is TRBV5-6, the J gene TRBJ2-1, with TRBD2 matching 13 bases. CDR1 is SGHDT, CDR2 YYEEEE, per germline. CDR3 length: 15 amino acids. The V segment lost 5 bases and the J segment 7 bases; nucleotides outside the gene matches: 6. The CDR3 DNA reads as TGTGCCAGCAGACTACTAGCGGGGGGGTATAATGAGCAGTTCTTC. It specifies CASRLLAGGYNEQFF.

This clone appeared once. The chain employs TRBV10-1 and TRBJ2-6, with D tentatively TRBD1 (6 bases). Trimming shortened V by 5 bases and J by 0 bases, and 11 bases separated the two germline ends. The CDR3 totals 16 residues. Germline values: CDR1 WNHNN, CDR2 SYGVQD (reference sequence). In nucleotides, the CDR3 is TGCGCCAGCAGTAGGGACATTTACTCTGGGGCCAACGTCCTGACTTTC. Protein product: CASSRDIYSGANVLTF.

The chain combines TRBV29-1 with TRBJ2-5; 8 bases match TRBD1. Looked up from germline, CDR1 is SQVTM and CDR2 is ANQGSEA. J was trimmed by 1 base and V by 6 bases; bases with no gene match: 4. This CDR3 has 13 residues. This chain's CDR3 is CSVRTGFQETQYF. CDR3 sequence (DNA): TGCAGCGTAAGGACAGGGTTCCAAGAGACCCAGTACTTC.

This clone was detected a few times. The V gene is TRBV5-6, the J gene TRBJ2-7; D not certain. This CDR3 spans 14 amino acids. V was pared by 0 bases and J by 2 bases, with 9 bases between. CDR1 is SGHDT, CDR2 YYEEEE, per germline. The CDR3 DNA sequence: TGTGCCAGCAGCTTGGGTGGACGGGCCTACGAGCAGTACTTC. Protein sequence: CASSLGGRAYEQYF.

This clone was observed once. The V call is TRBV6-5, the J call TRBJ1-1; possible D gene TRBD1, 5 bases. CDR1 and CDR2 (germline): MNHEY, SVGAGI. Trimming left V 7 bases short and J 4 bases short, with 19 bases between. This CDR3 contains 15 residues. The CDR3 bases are TGTGCCAGCATCAGAACAGGCTTTAGGGGCACTGAAGCTTTCTTT. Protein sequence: CASIRTGFRGTEAFF.

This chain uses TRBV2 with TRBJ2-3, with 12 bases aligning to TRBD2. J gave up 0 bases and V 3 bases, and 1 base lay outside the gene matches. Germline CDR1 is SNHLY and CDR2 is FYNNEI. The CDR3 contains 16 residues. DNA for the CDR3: TGTGCCAGCAGTGAGACTAGCGGGAGTAGCACAGATACGCAGTATTTT. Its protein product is CASSETSGSSTDTQYF.

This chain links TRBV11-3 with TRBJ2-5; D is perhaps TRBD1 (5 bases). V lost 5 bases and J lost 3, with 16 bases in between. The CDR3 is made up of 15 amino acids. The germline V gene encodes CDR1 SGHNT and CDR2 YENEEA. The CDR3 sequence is CASSPRTNLKETQYF. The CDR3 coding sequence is TGTGCCAGCAGCCCCCGGACAAATCTGAAAGAGACCCAGTACTTC.

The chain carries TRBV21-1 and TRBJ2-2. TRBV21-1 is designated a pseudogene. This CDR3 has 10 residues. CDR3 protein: CASSTGELFF. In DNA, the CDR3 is TGTGCCAGCAGCACCGGGGAGCTGTTTTTT.

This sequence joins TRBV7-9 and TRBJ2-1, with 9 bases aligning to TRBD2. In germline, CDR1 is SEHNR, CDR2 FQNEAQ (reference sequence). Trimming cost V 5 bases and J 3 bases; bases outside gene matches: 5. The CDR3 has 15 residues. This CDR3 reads CASSTGTSSYNEQFF. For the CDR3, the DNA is TGTGCCAGCAGCACCGGGACTAGCAGCTACAATGAGCAGTTCTTC.

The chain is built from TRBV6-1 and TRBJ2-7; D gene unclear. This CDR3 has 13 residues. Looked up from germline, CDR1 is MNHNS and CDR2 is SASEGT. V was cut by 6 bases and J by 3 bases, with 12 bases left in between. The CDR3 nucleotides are TGTGCCAGCAGCCACGACGCATTCTACGAGCAGTACTTC. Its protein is CASSHDAFYEQYF.

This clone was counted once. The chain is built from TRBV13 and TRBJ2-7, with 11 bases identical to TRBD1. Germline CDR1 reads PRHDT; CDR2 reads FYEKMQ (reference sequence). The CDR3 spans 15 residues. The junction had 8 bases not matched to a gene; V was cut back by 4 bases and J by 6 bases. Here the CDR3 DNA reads TGTGCCAGCAGCTCTCCCGGGACAGGGGGTCTCGAGCAGTACTTC. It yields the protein CASSSPGTGGLEQYF.

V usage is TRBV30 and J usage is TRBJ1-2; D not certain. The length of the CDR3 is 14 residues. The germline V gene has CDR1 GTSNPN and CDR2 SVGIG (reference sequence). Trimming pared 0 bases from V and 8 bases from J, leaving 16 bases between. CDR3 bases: TGTGCCTGGAGTGTAGGAATCGGTGATCACGGCTACACCTTC. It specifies CAWSVGIGDHGYTF. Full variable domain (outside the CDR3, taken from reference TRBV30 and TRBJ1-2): SQTIHQWPATLVQPVGSPLSLECTVEGTSNPNLYWYRQAAGRGLQLLFYSVGIGQISSEVPQNLSASRPQDRQFILSSKKLLLSDSGFYLCAWSVGIGDHGYTFGSGTRLTVV.

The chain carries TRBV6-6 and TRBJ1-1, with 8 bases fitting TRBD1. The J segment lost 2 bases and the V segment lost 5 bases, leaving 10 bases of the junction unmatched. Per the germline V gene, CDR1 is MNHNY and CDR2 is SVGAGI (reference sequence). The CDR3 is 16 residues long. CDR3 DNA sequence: TGTGCCAGCAGTCATCCTCAGGACAGGGCAAACACTGAAGCTTTCTTT. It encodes CASSHPQDRANTEAFF.

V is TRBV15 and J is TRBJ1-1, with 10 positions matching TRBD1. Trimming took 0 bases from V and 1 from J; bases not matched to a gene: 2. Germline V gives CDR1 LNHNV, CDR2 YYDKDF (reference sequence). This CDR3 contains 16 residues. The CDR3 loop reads CATSRETGGANTEAFF. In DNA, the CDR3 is TGTGCCACCAGCAGAGAGACAGGGGGCGCGAACACTGAAGCTTTCTTT.

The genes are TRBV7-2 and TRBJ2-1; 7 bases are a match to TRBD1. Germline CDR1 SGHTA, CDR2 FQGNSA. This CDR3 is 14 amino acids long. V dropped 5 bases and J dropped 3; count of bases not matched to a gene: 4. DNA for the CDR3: TGTGCCAGCAGCCGACAGGGAAACTACAATGAGCAGTTCTTC. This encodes CASSRQGNYNEQFF.

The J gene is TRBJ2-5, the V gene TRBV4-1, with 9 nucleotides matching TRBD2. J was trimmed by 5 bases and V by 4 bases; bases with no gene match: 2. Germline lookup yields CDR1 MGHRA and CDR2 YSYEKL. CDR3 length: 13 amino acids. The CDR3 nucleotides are TGCGCCAGCAGCCTAGCGGGGGACGAGACCCAGTACTTC. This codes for CASSLAGDETQYF.

CDR3 loop: CASSPWTGGGYTF. The CDR3 DNA sequence: TGTGCCAGCAGCCCTTGGACAGGGGGTGGCTACACCTTC. This chain uses TRBV9 with TRBJ1-2; 10 nucleotides line up with TRBD1. The CDR3 is made up of 13 amino acids. Germline CDR1 and CDR2: SGDLS and YYNGEE. Trimming cost V 4 bases and J 7 bases; bases outside gene matches: 4.

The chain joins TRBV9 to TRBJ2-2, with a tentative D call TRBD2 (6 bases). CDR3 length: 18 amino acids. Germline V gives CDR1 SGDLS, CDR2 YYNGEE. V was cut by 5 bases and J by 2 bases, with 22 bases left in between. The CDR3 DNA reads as TGTGCCAGCAGTCCGGGACTCGCCTCACCCACAAACACCGGGGAGCTGTTTTTT. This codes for CASSPGLASPTNTGELFF.

The CDR3 bases are TGTGCCAGCAGCTTGCGACAGGGGTTCTACAATGAGCAGTTCTTC. It translates to CASSLRQGFYNEQFF. V gene TRBV5-5 combines with J gene TRBJ2-1; 8 bases match TRBD1. The length of the CDR3 is 15 residues. CDR1 and CDR2 (germline): SGHKS, YYEKEE (reference sequence). Unmatched junction bases numbered 3, after V lost 1 base and J lost 3 bases.

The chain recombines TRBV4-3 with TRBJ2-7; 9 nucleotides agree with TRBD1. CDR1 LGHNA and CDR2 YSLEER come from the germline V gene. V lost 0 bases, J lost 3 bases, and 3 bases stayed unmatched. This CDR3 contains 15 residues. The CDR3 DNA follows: TGCGCCAGCAGCCAAGAATCGGGACAGGGCTACGAGCAGTACTTC. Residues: CASSQESGQGYEQYF.

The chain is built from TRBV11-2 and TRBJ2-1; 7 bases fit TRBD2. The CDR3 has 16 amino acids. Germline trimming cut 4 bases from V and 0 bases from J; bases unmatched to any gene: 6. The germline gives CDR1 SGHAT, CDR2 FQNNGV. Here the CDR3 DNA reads TGTGCCAGCAGCTCAAGACTAGCCGGCTCCTACAATGAGCAGTTCTTC. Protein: CASSSRLAGSYNEQFF.

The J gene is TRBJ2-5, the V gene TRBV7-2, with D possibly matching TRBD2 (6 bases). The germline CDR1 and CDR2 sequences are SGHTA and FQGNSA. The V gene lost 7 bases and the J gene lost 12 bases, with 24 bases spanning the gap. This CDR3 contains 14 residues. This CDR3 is CASTPFPSGEQEYF. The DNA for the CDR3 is TGTGCCAGCACCCCATTCCCATCGGGGGAGCAAGAGTACTTC.